This is a list of T cell receptor beta chains from one sample in a study of PD-1 blockade in classical Hodgkin lymphoma. The assay was immunoSEQ multiplex PCR, and TCRdb's table has in-frame clones only and misses some. Of around 92,000 clones in the sample, 83% were seen once. The material sequenced was peripheral blood mononuclear cells (PBMCs), taken before the fourth cycle of nivolumab. These receptors all come from a human donor with classical Hodgkin lymphoma. The CDR3 runs from the conserved cysteine through the conserved F or W. D genes are given only for firm matches. The size of a clone is reported for some rows only, either as once, few or many, or as a class for expanded clones.

d_call j_call clone_size v_call cdr3_nt cdr3_aa
TRBD1 TRBJ2-7 . TRBV5-1 TGCGCCAGCAGCTTGGTAGCGACAGGGACCTACGAGCAGTACTTC CASSLVATGTYEQYF
. TRBJ2-1 . TRBV2 TGTGCCAGCAGTGGAGATGGCGGGGCCAATGAGCAGTTCTTC CASSGDGGANEQFF
. TRBJ2-7 . TRBV10-3 TGTGCCATCAGTGATATGAACGAGCAGTACTTC CAISDMNEQYF
. TRBJ1-5 . TRBV19 TGTGCCAGTAGTATGAGGTTGGACTTCAATCAGCCCCAGCATTTT CASSMRLDFNQPQHF
TRBD1 TRBJ1-2 . TRBV28 TGTGCCAGCAGTGACGGGACAGGGGGCCGGGGTGGCTACACCTTC CASSDGTGGRGGYTF
. TRBJ2-1 . TRBV6-5 TGTGCCAGCAGGGGCGTTAATGAGCAGTTCTTC CASRGVNEQFF
. TRBJ1-5 once TRBV18 TGTGCCAGCTCACCAATGGGAAGTGGGCTTCAGCCCCAGCATTTT CASSPMGSGLQPQHF
TRBD2 TRBJ2-3 . TRBV2 TGTGCCAGCAGTGACGTTGCGGGGGGGGTCACAGATACGCAGTATTTT CASSDVAGGVTDTQYF
TRBD2 TRBJ2-3 once TRBV7-9 TGTGCCAGCAGCTCGACTAGCGGCACAGATACGCAGTATTTT CASSSTSGTDTQYF
TRBD2 TRBJ2-1 . TRBV18 TGTGCCAGCTCACCACTAGCGGGAGGCCAGGGCAATGAGCAGTTCTTC CASSPLAGGQGNEQFF
TRBD1 TRBJ1-1 once TRBV29-1 TGCAGCGTTAATGGACAGGTGAACACTGAAGCTTTCTTT CSVNGQVNTEAFF
. TRBJ2-7 . TRBV29-1 TGCAGCGTTACCTTGGGGGCAGGAGGCCCATACGAGCAGTACTTC CSVTLGAGGPYEQYF
. TRBJ2-5 . TRBV1 TGCACCAGCAGCCCTCCGGGACTAGCGAGAGTAGAGACCCAGTACTTC CTSSPPGLARVETQYF
. TRBJ2-2 . TRBV10-3 TGTGCCTCCGAAAGGGCGAGTCCCGGGGAGCTGTTTTTT CASERASPGELFF
. TRBJ2-1 . TRBV29-1 TGCAGCGTTGGACCTCGGGGTGAGCAGTTCTTC CSVGPRGEQFF
. TRBJ2-5 . TRBV30 TGTGCCTACCACATCGCCCAAGAGACCCAGTACTTC CAYHIAQETQYF
TRBD2 TRBJ2-3 . TRBV5-1 TGCGCCAGCAGCTTGGGACTAGCGGGGTCCACAGATACGCAGTATTTT CASSLGLAGSTDTQYF
. TRBJ1-2 . TRBV25-1 TGTGCCAGCAGTGAAGGAAATTGGTATGGCTACACCTTC CASSEGNWYGYTF
. TRBJ2-1 once TRBV5-4 TGTGCCAGCAGCCCTCCCGGGACCCTGACCGTGAATGAGCAGTTCTTC CASSPPGTLTVNEQFF
. TRBJ1-1 . TRBV5-1 TGCGCCAGCAGCCCCCTGACCGGGACGGAAGCTTTCTTT CASSPLTGTEAFF
TRBD1 TRBJ1-2 . TRBV18 TGTGCCAGCTCACCCCTGGACAGGGGAGCTACCATGGGCTACACCTTC CASSPLDRGATMGYTF
TRBD1 TRBJ2-1 many TRBV19 TGTGCCAGTAGTATGGGACAGGGGGCAGTGAGAGGGTTCTTC CASSMGQGAVRGFF
. TRBJ2-7 once TRBV27 TGTGCCAGCAGTTTATCGGAGGGGTACGAGCAGTACTTC CASSLSEGYEQYF
. TRBJ2-3 few TRBV6-1 TGTGCCAGCAGTGCTCATATCCCGGGGAGCACAGATACGCAGTATTTT CASSAHIPGSTDTQYF
TRBD2 TRBJ2-7 . TRBV6-9 TGTGCCAGCAGTTCGGAGCGGGAGGAGGAGATCTCCTACGAGCAGTACTTC CASSSEREEEISYEQYF
TRBD1 TRBJ1-2 . TRBV27 TGTGCCAGCAGCTCCGGGACAGGGCACTATGGCTACACCTTC CASSSGTGHYGYTF
TRBD2 TRBJ2-5 . TRBV7-2 TGTGCCAGCAGCGGGACTAGGTCAGAGACCCAGTACTTC CASSGTRSETQYF